A selection of T cell receptor beta chains follows, all from one sample in a study of T cell responses to AZD1222 COVID-19 vaccine. The assay was immunoSEQ multiplex PCR, and TCRdb's table has in-frame clones only and misses some. The data show some 150,000 clones, around 89% seen once. Sequences were derived from peripheral blood, sampled on day 0 of AZD1222 vaccination. The receptors shown here come from an adult in good health. Each CDR3 is given with its conserved first and last residue. Fields, in order: J gene, V gene, CDR3 protein.

>TRBJ1-6|TRBV5-6
CASSLVGSSYNSPLHF
>TRBJ1-1|TRBV20-1
CSASVSARMNTEAFF
>TRBJ1-1|TRBV11-3
CASMRGLGTEAFF
>TRBJ2-7|TRBV7-9
CASSPGQGLNEQYF
>TRBJ2-7|TRBV7-8
CASSRNSYEQYF
>TRBJ2-7|TRBV9
CASSVSGFGEQYF
>TRBJ2-3|TRBV5-1
CASSIGLAGRDTQYF
>TRBJ2-7|TRBV7-2
CASSLAGGPSYEQYF
>TRBJ2-7|TRBV4-2
CASSQERGAYEQYF
>TRBJ1-5|TRBV12-3/TRBV12-4
CASSLSGQPQHF
>TRBJ1-1|TRBV6-5
CASSSGGATKAFF
>TRBJ1-2|TRBV9
CASSQRTGGNYGYTF
>TRBJ2-7|TRBV30
CAWSGFYEQYF
>TRBJ1-2|TRBV7-8
CASSLEQGYGYTF
>TRBJ1-1|TRBV4-3
CASSQGRRNTEAFF
>TRBJ1-1|TRBV29-1
CSVEGAETEAFF
>TRBJ1-3|TRBV5-1
CASSLQGGSSGNTIYF
>TRBJ1-1|TRBV6-2/TRBV6-3
CASSLQGGTEAFF
>TRBJ2-2|TRBV7-3
CASSTQGPGTKNTGELFF
>TRBJ1-5|TRBV7-2
CASSLVDGSNQPQHF
>TRBJ1-4|TRBV30
CAWGTGYEKLFF
>TRBJ2-5|TRBV9
CASSVAGETQYF
>TRBJ2-7|TRBV11-2
CASRDSSAGRYEQYF
>TRBJ2-7|TRBV6-5
CASSWSTSIGEQYF
>TRBJ1-1|TRBV15
CATSRDHGGGEAFF
>TRBJ1-6|TRBV7-2
CASSFEGASNSPLHF
>TRBJ1-3|TRBV7-9
CAAWDWSSGNTIYF
>TRBJ2-1|TRBV27
CASSLEGGSWSYNEQFF
>TRBJ2-7|TRBV18
CASSPGTSGIYEQYF
>TRBJ2-1|TRBV25-1
CASETPGLAGVEQFF
>TRBJ1-1|TRBV9
CASSVGTGRSNTEAFF
>TRBJ1-1|TRBV30
CAWILGGGQTEAFF
>TRBJ1-6|TRBV6-4
CASSGPVESPLHF
>TRBJ1-5|TRBV19
CASSMNVGFQPQHF
>TRBJ2-3|TRBV5-1
CASSLRGLGTDTQYF
>TRBJ1-4|TRBV7-9
CASSRGQINEKLFF
>TRBJ2-2|TRBV4-2
CASRSGGLTNTGELFF
>TRBJ1-2|TRBV18
CATHGSSYGYTF
>TRBJ1-4|TRBV6-5
CASSRGQGGLKLFF
>TRBJ2-1|TRBV7-2
CASSLAGLARGDEQFF
>TRBJ1-2|TRBV13
CASSLLQTGYTF
>TRBJ2-5|TRBV9
CASSAPDRGEETQYF
>TRBJ1-4|TRBV5-4
CASSSGPPSEKLFF
>TRBJ2-7|TRBV7-8
CASSRDLRIYEQYF
>TRBJ1-3|TRBV6-2/TRBV6-3
CASSYSEGNTIYF
>TRBJ1-5|TRBV18
CASSLGTGNQPQHF
>TRBJ1-6|TRBV30
CAWTPRRQLLNSPLHF
>TRBJ2-5|TRBV7-2
CASSRALAGQETQYF
>TRBJ1-2|TRBV30
CAWTPEGYGYTF
>TRBJ1-2|TRBV4-3
CASSQTRSGYTF
>TRBJ1-5|TRBV19
CASSTNTGTIGNQPQHF
>TRBJ2-2|TRBV5-1
CASSLGAGGAGSGELFF